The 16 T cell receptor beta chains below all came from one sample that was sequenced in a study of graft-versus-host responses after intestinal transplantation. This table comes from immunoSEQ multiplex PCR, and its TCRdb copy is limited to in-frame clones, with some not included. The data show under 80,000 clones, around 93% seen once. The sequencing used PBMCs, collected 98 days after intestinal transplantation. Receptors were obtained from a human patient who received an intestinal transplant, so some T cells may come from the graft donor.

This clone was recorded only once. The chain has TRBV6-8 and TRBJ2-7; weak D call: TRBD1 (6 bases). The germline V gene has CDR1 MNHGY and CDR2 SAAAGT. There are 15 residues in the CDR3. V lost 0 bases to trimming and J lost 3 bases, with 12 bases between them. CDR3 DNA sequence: TGTGCCAGCAGTTACTCGAAGGGGGTGTACTACGAGCAGTACTTC. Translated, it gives CASSYSKGVYYEQYF.

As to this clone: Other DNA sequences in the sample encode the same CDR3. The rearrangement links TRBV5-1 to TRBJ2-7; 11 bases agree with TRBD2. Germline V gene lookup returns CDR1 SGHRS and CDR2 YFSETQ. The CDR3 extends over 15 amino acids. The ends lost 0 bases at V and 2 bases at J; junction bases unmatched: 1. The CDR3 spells CASSLVAGGPYEQYF. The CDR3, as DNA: TGCGCCAGCAGCTTGGTAGCGGGGGGGCCCTACGAGCAGTACTTC.

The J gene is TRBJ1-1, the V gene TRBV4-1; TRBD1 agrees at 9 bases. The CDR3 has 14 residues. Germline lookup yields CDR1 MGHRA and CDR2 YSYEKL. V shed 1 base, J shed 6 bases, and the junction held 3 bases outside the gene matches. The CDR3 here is CASSQVTGGAEAFF. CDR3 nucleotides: TGCGCCAGCAGCCAAGTGACAGGGGGAGCTGAAGCTTTCTTT.

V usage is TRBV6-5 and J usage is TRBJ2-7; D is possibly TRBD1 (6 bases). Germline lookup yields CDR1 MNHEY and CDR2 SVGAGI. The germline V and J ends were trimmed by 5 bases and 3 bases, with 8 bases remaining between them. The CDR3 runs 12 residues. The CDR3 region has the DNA TGTGCCAGCAGTGTAGGGGGCTACGAGCAGTACTTC. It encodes CASSVGGYEQYF.

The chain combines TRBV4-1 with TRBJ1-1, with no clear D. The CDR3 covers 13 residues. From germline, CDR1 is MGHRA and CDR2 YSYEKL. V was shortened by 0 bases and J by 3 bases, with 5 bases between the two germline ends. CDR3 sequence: CASSQDPHTEAFF. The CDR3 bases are TGCGCCAGCAGCCAAGATCCGCACACTGAAGCTTTCTTT.

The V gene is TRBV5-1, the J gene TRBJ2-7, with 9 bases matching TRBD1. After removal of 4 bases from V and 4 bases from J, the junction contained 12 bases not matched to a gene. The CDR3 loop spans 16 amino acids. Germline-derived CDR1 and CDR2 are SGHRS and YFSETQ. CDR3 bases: TGCGCCAGCAGCAAGGGACAGGGTATGGCTGTTTACGAGCAGTACTTC. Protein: CASSKGQGMAVYEQYF.

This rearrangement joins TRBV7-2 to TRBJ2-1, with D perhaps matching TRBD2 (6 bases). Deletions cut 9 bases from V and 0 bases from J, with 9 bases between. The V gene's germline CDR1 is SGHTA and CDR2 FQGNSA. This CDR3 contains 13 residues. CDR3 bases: TGTGCCAGATCTAGCGCCTCCTACAATGAGCAGTTCTTC. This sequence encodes CARSSASYNEQFF.

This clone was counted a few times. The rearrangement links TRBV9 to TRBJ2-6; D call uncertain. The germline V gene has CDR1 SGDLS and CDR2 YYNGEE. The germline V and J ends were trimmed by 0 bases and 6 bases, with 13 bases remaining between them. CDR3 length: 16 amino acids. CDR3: CASSVGVSPAANVLTF. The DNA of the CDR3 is TGTGCCAGCAGCGTAGGGGTATCCCCGGCGGCCAACGTCCTGACTTTC.

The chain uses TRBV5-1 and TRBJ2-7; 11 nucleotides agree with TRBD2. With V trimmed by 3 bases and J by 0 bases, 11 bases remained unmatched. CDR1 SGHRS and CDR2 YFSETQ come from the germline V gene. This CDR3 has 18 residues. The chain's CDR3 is CASSSGNSGTSGSYEQYF. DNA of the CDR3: TGCGCCAGCAGCTCTGGGAACTCCGGGACTAGCGGCTCCTACGAGCAGTACTTC.

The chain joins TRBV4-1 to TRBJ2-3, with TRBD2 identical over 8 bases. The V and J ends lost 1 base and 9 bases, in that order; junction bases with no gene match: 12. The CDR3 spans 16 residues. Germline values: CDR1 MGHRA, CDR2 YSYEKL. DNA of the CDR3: TGCGCCAGCAGCCAAGGGAGACTAGCGCAGCCAGCCACGCAGTATTTT. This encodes CASSQGRLAQPATQYF.

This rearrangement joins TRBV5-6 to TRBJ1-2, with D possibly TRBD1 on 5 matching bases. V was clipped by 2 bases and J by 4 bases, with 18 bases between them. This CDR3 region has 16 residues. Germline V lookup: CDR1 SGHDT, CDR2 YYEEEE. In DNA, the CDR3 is TGTGCCAGCAGCTTCCGAATGGCGGGAAGGGGCTATGGCTACACCTTC. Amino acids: CASSFRMAGRGYGYTF.

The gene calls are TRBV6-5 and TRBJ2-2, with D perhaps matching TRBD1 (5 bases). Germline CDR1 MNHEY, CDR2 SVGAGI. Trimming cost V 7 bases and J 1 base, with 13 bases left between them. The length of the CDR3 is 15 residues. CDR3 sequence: CASNPTGLNTGELFF. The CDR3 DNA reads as TGTGCCAGCAACCCTACAGGTCTGAACACCGGGGAGCTGTTTTTT.

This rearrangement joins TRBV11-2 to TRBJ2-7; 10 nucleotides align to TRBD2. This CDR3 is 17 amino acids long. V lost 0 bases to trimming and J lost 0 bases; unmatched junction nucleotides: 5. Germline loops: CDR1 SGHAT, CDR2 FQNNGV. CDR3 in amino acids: CASSLERTSGSSYEQYF. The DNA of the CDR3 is TGTGCCAGCAGCTTAGAGCGGACTAGCGGAAGCTCCTACGAGCAGTACTTC.

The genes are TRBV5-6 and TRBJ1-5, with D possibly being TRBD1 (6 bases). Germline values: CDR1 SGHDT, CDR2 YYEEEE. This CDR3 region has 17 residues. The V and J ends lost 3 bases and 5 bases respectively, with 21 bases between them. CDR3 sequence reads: CASSSSRIRDNYQPQHF. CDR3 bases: TGTGCCAGCAGCTCCTCAAGAATCCGGGACAACTATCAGCCCCAGCATTTT. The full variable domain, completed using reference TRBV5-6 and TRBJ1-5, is DAGVTQSPTHLIKTRGQQVTLRCSPKSGHDTVSWYQQALGQGPQFIFQYYEEEERQRGNFPDRFSGHQFPNYSSELNVNALLLGDSALYLCASSSSRIRDNYQPQHFGDGTRLSIL.

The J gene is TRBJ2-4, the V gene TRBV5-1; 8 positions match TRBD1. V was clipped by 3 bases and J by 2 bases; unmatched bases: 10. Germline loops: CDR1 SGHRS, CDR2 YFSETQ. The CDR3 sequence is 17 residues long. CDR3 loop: CASSWGSGGAPKNIQYF. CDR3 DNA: TGCGCCAGCAGCTGGGGTTCAGGGGGCGCCCCCAAAAACATTCAGTACTTC.

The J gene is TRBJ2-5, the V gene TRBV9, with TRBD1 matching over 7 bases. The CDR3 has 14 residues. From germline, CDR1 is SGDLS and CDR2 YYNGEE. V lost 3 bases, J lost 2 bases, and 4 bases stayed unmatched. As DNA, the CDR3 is TGTGCCAGCAGCGATCCGGGACAGCAAGAGACCCAGTACTTC. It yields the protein CASSDPGQQETQYF.